These 17 T cell receptor beta chains came from one sample sequenced in a study of PD-L1 blockade in urothelial cancer. Here immunoSEQ multiplex PCR was the method, and the copy in TCRdb shows in-frame clones only, minus some. This table holds 55,000 to 70,000 clones, around 80% found once. The sample in question was PBMCs, obtained around atezolizumab (anti-PD-L1) treatment. These receptors came from a man aged 65 to 79 with urothelial cancer.

The rearrangement uses TRBV19 and TRBJ1-5, with 10 bases fitting TRBD1. The CDR3 has 17 residues. Trimming took 3 bases from V and 4 from J; bases not matched to a gene: 9. The germline CDR1 and CDR2 sequences are LNHDA and SQIVND (reference sequence). CDR3 bases: TGTGCCAGTAGTATGGAACGACAGGGGGCGGATAATCAGCCCCAGCATTTT. The encoded protein is CASSMERQGADNQPQHF.

The chain combines TRBV2 with TRBJ2-7, with TRBD2 identical over 8 bases. This CDR3 has 13 residues. Per the germline V gene, CDR1 is SNHLY and CDR2 is FYNNEI. V shed 9 bases and J 4 bases; nucleotides not matched to a gene: 8. In nucleotides, the CDR3 is TGTGCCAGTCTGCGGGAGGCTGAGTACGAGCAGTACTTC. Translation: CASLREAEYEQYF.

The J gene is TRBJ1-1, the V gene TRBV27, with 8 bases that match TRBD1. Germline V CDR1 and CDR2: MNHEY, SMNVEV (reference sequence). V was clipped by 5 bases and J by 8 bases; unmatched bases: 7. The CDR3 is 13 residues long. For the CDR3, the DNA is TGTGCCAGCAGTCTAAGCCGGGACAGGGAAGCTTTCTTT. This translates into CASSLSRDREAFF.

The rearrangement uses TRBV30 and TRBJ2-2, with 8 positions matching TRBD2. Germline V lookup: CDR1 GTSNPN, CDR2 SVGIG (reference sequence). Trimming cost V 5 bases and J 5 bases; bases outside gene matches: 7. The CDR3 spans 14 residues. The CDR3 sequence: CAWGGTRGTGELFF. CDR3 sequence (DNA): TGTGCCTGGGGGGGGACTAGAGGAACCGGGGAGCTGTTTTTT.

The CDR3 DNA sequence: TGTGCCAGCAGTCTGGGACCGGGACATGGGGAAAAACTGTTTTTT. It encodes CASSLGPGHGEKLFF. V is TRBV27 and J is TRBJ1-4; D possibly corresponds to TRBD1 (6 bases). This CDR3 region has 15 residues. In germline, CDR1 is MNHEY, CDR2 SMNVEV (reference sequence). V gave up 5 bases and J gave up 8 bases, with 18 bases separating them.

The gene calls are TRBV30 and TRBJ1-1; D gene unclear. Trimming took off 0 bases at V and 9 bases at J, with 11 bases between the two ends. Germline assignment: CDR1 GTSNPN and CDR2 SVGIG (reference sequence). This CDR3 has 12 amino acids. DNA for the CDR3: TGTGCCTGGAGTGTAGGTAGCCTTAAAGCTTTCTTT. This translates into CAWSVGSLKAFF.

V usage is TRBV4-1 and J usage is TRBJ2-5; possible D gene TRBD2, 7 bases. The V end was cut by 4 bases, the J end by 1 base, with 13 bases between. Germline CDR1 MGHRA, CDR2 YSYEKL. The CDR3 sequence is 15 residues long. CDR3 residues: CASSRVRGGQETQYF. In nucleotides, the CDR3 is TGCGCCAGCAGCCGGGTGAGGGGGGGCCAAGAGACCCAGTACTTC.

Written as DNA, the CDR3 is TGTGCCTGGACACAGGGCCAAGGGGAGCAGTTCTTC. Amino acids: CAWTQGQGEQFF. The chain has TRBV30 and TRBJ2-1, with D tentatively TRBD1 (6 bases). The CDR3 extends over 12 amino acids. V shed 4 bases and J shed 10 bases, with 14 bases lying between them. CDR1 is GTSNPN, CDR2 SVGIG, per germline (reference sequence).

The V call is TRBV5-8, the J call TRBJ2-3; D might be TRBD2 (6 bases). Germline CDR1 SGHTS, CDR2 YDEGEE. Between the trimmed V and J ends, which lost 1 base and 0 bases, there was a span of 12 bases. The CDR3 length is 16 residues. CDR3 loop: CASSLLRGTSTDTQYF. The CDR3 DNA sequence: TGTGCCAGCAGCTTGTTGCGGGGTACTAGCACAGATACGCAGTATTTT.

The chain employs TRBV25-1 and TRBJ1-2; D not resolved. Trimming removed 4 bases from V and 4 bases from J, with 7 bases in between. The CDR3 is made up of 12 amino acids. From germline, CDR1 is MGHDK and CDR2 SYGVNS. CDR3 in amino acids: CASSANSYGYTF. The CDR3, as DNA: TGTGCCAGCAGTGCGAACAGCTATGGCTACACCTTC.

The chain is built from TRBV7-9 and TRBJ2-3; the match to TRBD2 covers 8 bases. The junction had 7 bases not matched to a gene; V was cut back by 1 base and J by 4 bases. In germline, CDR1 is SEHNR, CDR2 FQNEAQ (reference sequence). This CDR3 is 16 amino acids long. The CDR3 protein is CASSLDPGGSADTQYF. CDR3 in DNA: TGTGCCAGCAGCTTAGACCCGGGAGGGAGTGCAGATACGCAGTATTTT.

This clone was found a few times. The V gene is TRBV2, the J gene TRBJ1-2; 7 nucleotides match TRBD1. CDR1 and CDR2 (germline): SNHLY, FYNNEI. Trimming at V came to 4 bases and at J to 5 bases, leaving 10 bases not matched to a gene. This CDR3 is 15 amino acids long. The chain's CDR3 is CASSGFDRVLYGYTF. CDR3 nucleotide sequence: TGTGCCAGCAGTGGATTCGACAGGGTGCTATATGGCTACACCTTC.

V and J are TRBV2 and TRBJ1-1, with a tentative D call TRBD1 (5 bases). The germline V gene has CDR1 SNHLY and CDR2 FYNNEI. V was shortened by 6 bases and J by 4 bases, with 18 bases between the two germline ends. The CDR3 runs to 15 residues. The CDR3 region has the DNA TGTGCCAGCAGCGAGATTGGGGAGGGGACCACTGAAGCTTTCTTT. Its protein is CASSEIGEGTTEAFF.

The chain employs TRBV2 and TRBJ2-2; 8 bases agree with TRBD2. The CDR3 contains 14 residues. From germline, CDR1 is SNHLY and CDR2 FYNNEI. V lost 4 bases to trimming and J lost 6 bases; unmatched junction nucleotides: 4. The CDR3 DNA reads TGTGCCAGCAGTGTCCGGGGGGGCGCCGGGGAGCTGTTTTTT. This sequence encodes CASSVRGGAGELFF.

The chain links TRBV27 to TRBJ2-5; TRBD2 might be the D (7 bases). The V and J ends lost 4 bases and 5 bases respectively, with 20 bases between them. The CDR3 runs 16 residues. CDR1 MNHEY and CDR2 SMNVEV come from the germline V gene (reference sequence). CDR3 coding DNA: TGTGCCAGCAGTTCATTTAGGGGGGGAGTAGGGGAGACCCAGTACTTC. Translated: CASSSFRGGVGETQYF.

V and J are TRBV2 and TRBJ1-1; 8 bases line up with TRBD1. V lost 5 bases to trimming and J lost 0 bases; unmatched junction nucleotides: 5. Germline lookup yields CDR1 SNHLY and CDR2 FYNNEI. This CDR3 is built from 15 residues. The CDR3 DNA reads as TGTGCCAGCAGTCGGGACAGGCCCATGAACACTGAAGCTTTCTTT. It translates to CASSRDRPMNTEAFF.

This clone has just a few counts. This chain connects TRBV6-6 to TRBJ2-3, with 8 bases aligning to TRBD2. Germline V lookup: CDR1 MNHNY, CDR2 SVGAGI (reference sequence). Trimming took 8 bases from V and 4 from J; bases not matched to a gene: 11. The length of the CDR3 is 15 residues. CDR3 coding DNA: TGTGCCAGCGGGGGATCCAGCGGGAGAGCAGATACGCAGTATTTT. This codes for CASGGSSGRADTQYF.